A selection of T cell receptor beta chains follows, all from one sample in a study of early T cells in non-severe SARS-CoV-2 infection. Each CDR3 protein is one row after TCRdb ran MiXCR on the 5' RACE reads. This sample has about 48,000 distinct CDR3 sequences, with 8.5% to 10% found just once. Sequencing was carried out using whole blood. Receptors originate from an adult who was a healthcare worker with PCR-confirmed SARS-CoV-2 infection or an uninfected control (not recorded which). The CDR3 runs from the conserved cysteine through the conserved F or W. Fields, in order: clone size, V gene, D gene, J gene, CDR3 DNA, CDR3 protein. D genes are given only for firm matches. Some rows mark clone size as missing; the rest say once, few, many or name a class of expanded clone.

clone_size: many
v_call: TRBV7-9
d_call: TRBD2
j_call: TRBJ2-1
cdr3_nt: TGTGCCAGCAGCTTAGCGCTAAGGCGGGAGGCCTCGGAAGACAATGAGCAGTTCTTC
cdr3_aa: CASSLALRREASEDNEQFF

clone_size: many
v_call: TRBV7-8
d_call: NA
j_call: TRBJ1-5
cdr3_nt: TGTGCCAGCAGCTGGGTAGATCAGCCCCAGCATTTT
cdr3_aa: CASSWVDQPQHF

clone_size: NA
v_call: TRBV28
d_call: TRBD1
j_call: TRBJ2-7
cdr3_nt: TGTGCCAGCAGTCCTTCGACAGGGGACCCCTGGGAGCAGTACTTC
cdr3_aa: CASSPSTGDPWEQYF

clone_size: few
v_call: TRBV9
d_call: NA
j_call: TRBJ1-1
cdr3_nt: TGTGCCAGCAGCGTAGGAGTGGGGGTGGCGAACACTGAAGCTTTCTTT
cdr3_aa: CASSVGVGVANTEAFF

clone_size: NA
v_call: TRBV29-1
d_call: NA
j_call: TRBJ1-1
cdr3_nt: TGCAGCGTTGGAAAGGGGACGAACACTGAAGCTTTCTTT
cdr3_aa: CSVGKGTNTEAFF

clone_size: few
v_call: TRBV15
d_call: NA
j_call: TRBJ1-6
cdr3_nt: TGTGCCACCAGCCGAGATAATTCACCCCTCCACTTT
cdr3_aa: CATSRDNSPLHF

clone_size: many
v_call: TRBV11-1
d_call: NA
j_call: TRBJ1-1
cdr3_nt: TGTGCCAGCAGCTTTACGACGCGGGGGTCGGGCTACACTGAAGCTTTCTTT
cdr3_aa: CASSFTTRGSGYTEAFF

clone_size: many
v_call: TRBV3-1
d_call: NA
j_call: TRBJ1-1
cdr3_nt: TGTGCCAGCACCCGTTCACAGCGCTTACTTACTGAAGCTTTCTTT
cdr3_aa: CASTRSQRLLTEAFF

clone_size: few
v_call: TRBV2
d_call: NA
j_call: TRBJ1-5
cdr3_nt: TGTGCCAGCACGGGTCCGGGTCCGGGAGGTCAGCCCCAGCATTTT
cdr3_aa: CASTGPGPGGQPQHF

clone_size: NA
v_call: TRBV10-3
d_call: TRBD2
j_call: TRBJ2-1
cdr3_nt: TGTGCCATCTCCGAGGTCGGGAGGGAGCAGTTCTTC
cdr3_aa: CAISEVGREQFF

clone_size: many
v_call: TRBV6-1
d_call: TRBD1
j_call: TRBJ2-1
cdr3_nt: TGTGCCAGCAGCAACAGGGGGCGTCACAATGAGCAGTTCTTC
cdr3_aa: CASSNRGRHNEQFF

clone_size: many
v_call: TRBV11-2
d_call: TRBD2
j_call: TRBJ2-1
cdr3_nt: TGTGCCAGCAGCGCCGGACTAGGCTCCTACAATGAGCAGTTCTTC
cdr3_aa: CASSAGLGSYNEQFF

clone_size: many
v_call: TRBV25-1
d_call: TRBD2
j_call: TRBJ2-1
cdr3_nt: TGTGCCAGCAGTGAATTAGGACTAGCGATCTCCTACAATGAGCAGTTCTTC
cdr3_aa: CASSELGLAISYNEQFF

clone_size: many
v_call: TRBV2
d_call: TRBD2
j_call: TRBJ2-1
cdr3_nt: TGTGCCAGCAGTGTCCCTGCGGGACTAGCGGGCCACAATGAGCAGTTCTTC
cdr3_aa: CASSVPAGLAGHNEQFF

clone_size: few
v_call: TRBV5-6
d_call: NA
j_call: TRBJ1-5
cdr3_nt: TGTGCCAGCAGCCCTTACAGGGGCAATCAGCCCCAGCATTTT
cdr3_aa: CASSPYRGNQPQHF

clone_size: NA
v_call: TRBV7-9
d_call: NA
j_call: TRBJ2-7
cdr3_nt: TGTGCCAGCAGCTCAGACAGAGCCCTTCCCTACGAGCAGTACTTC
cdr3_aa: CASSSDRALPYEQYF

clone_size: few
v_call: TRBV2
d_call: TRBD2
j_call: TRBJ2-2
cdr3_nt: TGTGCCAGCAGTGAAAACCTAGCGGGAGTGGGCGGGGAGCTGTTTTTT
cdr3_aa: CASSENLAGVGGELFF